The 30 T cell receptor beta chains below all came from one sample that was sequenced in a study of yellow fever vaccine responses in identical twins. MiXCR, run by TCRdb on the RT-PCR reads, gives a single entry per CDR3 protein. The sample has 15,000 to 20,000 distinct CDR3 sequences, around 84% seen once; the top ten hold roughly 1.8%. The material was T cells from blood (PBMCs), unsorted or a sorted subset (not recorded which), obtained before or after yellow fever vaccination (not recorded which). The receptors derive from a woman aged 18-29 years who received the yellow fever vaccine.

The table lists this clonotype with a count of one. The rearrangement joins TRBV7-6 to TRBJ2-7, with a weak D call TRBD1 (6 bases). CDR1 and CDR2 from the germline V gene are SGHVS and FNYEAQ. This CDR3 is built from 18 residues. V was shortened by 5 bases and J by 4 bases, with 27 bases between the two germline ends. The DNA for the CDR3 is TGTGCCAGCAGCGGACCGGGACACCTCTTTCTTTGCGCTTACGAGCAGTACTTC. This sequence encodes CASSGPGHLFLCAYEQYF.

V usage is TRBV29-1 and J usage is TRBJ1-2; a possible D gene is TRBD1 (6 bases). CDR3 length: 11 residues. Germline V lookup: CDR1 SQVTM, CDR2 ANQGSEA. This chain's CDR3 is CIGGQFDGYTF. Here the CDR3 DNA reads TGCATTGGGGGGCAATTTGATGGCTACACCTTC.

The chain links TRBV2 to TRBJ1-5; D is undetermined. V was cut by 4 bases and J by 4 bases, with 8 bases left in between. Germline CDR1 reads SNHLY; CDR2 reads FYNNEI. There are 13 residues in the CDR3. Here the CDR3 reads CASSGESNQPQHF. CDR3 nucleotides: TGTGCCAGCAGTGGTGAGTCGAATCAGCCCCAGCATTTT.

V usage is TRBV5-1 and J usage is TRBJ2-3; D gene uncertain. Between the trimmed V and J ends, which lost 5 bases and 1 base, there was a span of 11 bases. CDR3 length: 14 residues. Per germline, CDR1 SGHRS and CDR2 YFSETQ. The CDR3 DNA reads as TGCGCCAGCAGAAGTGAGCCCGGCACAGATACGCAGTATTTT. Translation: CASRSEPGTDTQYF.

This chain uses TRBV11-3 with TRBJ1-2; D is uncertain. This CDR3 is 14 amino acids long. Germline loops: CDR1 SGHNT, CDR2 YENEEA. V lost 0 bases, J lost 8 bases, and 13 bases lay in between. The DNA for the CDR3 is TGTGCCAGCAGCTTAGATCGAAGAAAGGCGGGCTACACCTTC. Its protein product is CASSLDRRKAGYTF.

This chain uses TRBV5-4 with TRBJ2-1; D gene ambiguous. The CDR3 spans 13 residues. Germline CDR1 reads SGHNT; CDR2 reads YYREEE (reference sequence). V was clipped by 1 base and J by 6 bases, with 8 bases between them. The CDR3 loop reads CASSLIEFNEQFF. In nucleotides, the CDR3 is TGTGCCAGCAGCTTGATTGAGTTCAATGAGCAGTTCTTC.

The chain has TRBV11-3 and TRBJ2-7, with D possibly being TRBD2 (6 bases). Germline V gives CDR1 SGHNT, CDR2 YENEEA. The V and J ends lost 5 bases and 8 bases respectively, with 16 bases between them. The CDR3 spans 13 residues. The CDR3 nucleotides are TGTGCCAGCAGCCCTGGGAGCGCGGGAAAGCAGTACTTC. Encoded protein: CASSPGSAGKQYF.

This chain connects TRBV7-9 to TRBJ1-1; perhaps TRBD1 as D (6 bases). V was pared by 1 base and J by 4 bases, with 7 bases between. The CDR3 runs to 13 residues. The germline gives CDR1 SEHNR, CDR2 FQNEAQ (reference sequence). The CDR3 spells CASSLEGGTEAFF. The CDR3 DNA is TGTGCCAGCAGCTTAGAAGGGGGCACTGAAGCTTTCTTT.

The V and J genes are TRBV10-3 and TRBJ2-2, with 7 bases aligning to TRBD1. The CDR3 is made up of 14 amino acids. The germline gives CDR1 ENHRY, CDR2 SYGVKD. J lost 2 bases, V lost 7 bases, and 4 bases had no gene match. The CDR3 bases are TGTGCCATCATGGGGACAGCCAACACCGGGGAGCTGTTTTTT. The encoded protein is CAIMGTANTGELFF.

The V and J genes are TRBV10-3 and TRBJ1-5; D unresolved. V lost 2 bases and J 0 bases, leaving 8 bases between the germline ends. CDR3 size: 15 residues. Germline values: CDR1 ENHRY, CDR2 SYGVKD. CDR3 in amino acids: CAISERRVSNQPQHF. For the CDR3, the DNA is TGTGCCATCAGTGAGAGGAGAGTTAGCAATCAGCCCCAGCATTTT.

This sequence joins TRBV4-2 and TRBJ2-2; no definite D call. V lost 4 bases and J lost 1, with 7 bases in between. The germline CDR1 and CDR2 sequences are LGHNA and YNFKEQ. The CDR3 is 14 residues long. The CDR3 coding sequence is TGTGCCAGCAGCCTAGGAGAGAACACCGGGGAGCTGTTTTTT. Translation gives CASSLGENTGELFF.

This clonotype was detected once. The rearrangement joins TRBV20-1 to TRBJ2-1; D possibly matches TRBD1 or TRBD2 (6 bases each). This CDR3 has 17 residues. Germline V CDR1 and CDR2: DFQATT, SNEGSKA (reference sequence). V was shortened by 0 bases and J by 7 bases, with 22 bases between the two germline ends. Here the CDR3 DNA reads TGCAGTGCTAGAGACCCGGAAGGGGGGCCTGAAGGGAATGAGCAGTTCTTC. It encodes CSARDPEGGPEGNEQFF.

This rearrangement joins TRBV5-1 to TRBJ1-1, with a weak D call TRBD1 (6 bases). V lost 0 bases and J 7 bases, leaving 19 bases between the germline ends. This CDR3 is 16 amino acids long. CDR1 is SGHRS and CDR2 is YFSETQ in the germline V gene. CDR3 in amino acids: CASSLAGQGTGREAFF. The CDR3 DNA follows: TGCGCCAGCAGCTTGGCTGGGCAGGGGACCGGACGTGAAGCTTTCTTT.

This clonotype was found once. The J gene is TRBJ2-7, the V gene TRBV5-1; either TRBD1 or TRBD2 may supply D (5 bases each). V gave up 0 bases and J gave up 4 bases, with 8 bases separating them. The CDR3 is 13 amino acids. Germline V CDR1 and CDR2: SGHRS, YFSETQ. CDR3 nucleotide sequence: TGCGCCAGCAGCTTGGAGGGACCTTACGAGCAGTACTTC. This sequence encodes CASSLEGPYEQYF.

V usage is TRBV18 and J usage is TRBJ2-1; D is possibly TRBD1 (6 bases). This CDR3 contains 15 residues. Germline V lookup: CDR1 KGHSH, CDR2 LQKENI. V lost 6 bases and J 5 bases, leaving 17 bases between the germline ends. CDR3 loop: CASSTRQVKDNEQFF. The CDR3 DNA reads TGTGCCAGCTCCACCCGACAGGTGAAGGACAATGAGCAGTTCTTC.

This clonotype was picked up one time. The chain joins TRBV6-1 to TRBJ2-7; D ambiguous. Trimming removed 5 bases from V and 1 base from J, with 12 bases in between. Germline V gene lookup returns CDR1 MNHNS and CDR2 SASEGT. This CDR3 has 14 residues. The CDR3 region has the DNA TGTGCCAGCAGTACCCCGTTCCGGTCCTACGAGCAGTACTTC. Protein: CASSTPFRSYEQYF.

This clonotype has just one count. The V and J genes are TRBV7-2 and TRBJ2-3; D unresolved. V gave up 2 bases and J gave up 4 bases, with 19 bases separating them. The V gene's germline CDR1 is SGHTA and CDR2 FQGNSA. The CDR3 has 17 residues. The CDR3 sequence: CASSLRLGPRIADTQYF. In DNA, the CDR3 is TGTGCCAGCAGCTTAAGGTTGGGCCCCCGGATCGCAGATACGCAGTATTTT.

CDR3 residues: CASSLQGMDTGELFF. The CDR3 nucleotides read TGTGCCAGCAGCTTACAAGGGATGGACACCGGGGAGCTGTTTTTT. This chain joins TRBV11-1 and TRBJ2-2; D is unclear. V was trimmed by 2 bases and J by 3 bases, leaving 10 bases between them. CDR1 and CDR2 from the germline V gene are SGHAT and FQDESV (reference sequence). This CDR3 spans 15 amino acids.

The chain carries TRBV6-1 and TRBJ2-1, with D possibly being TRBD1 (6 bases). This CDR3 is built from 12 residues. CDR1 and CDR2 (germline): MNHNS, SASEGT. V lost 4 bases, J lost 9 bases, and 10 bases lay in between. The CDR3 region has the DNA TGTGCCAGCAGTGGGAACAGGGTTGAGCAGTTCTTC. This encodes CASSGNRVEQFF.

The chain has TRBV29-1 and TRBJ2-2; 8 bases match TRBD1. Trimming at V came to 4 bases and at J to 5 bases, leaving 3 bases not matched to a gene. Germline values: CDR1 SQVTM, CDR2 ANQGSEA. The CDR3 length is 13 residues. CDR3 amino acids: CSVVTGGTGELFF. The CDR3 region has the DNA TGCAGCGTTGTTACAGGGGGAACCGGGGAGCTGTTTTTT.

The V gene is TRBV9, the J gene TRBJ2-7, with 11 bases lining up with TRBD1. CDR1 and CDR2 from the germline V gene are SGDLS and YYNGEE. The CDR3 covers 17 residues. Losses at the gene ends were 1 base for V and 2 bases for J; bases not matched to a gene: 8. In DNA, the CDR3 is TGTGCCAGCAGCGTATTAGACCGGGACAGGGGGACCTACGAGCAGTACTTC. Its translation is CASSVLDRDRGTYEQYF.

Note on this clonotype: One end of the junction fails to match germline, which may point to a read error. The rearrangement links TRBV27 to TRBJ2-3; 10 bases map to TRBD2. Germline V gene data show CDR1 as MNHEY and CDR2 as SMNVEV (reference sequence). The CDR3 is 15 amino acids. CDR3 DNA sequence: TGCACCAGCAGTTTCGGGACTAGCGTCACAGATACGCAGTATTTT. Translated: CTSSFGTSVTDTQYF.

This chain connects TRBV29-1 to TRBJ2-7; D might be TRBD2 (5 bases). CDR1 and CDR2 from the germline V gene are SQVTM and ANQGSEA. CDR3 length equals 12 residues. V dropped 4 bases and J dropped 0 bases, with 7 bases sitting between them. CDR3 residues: CSVGRNSYEQYF. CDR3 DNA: TGCAGCGTTGGGAGGAACTCCTACGAGCAGTACTTC.

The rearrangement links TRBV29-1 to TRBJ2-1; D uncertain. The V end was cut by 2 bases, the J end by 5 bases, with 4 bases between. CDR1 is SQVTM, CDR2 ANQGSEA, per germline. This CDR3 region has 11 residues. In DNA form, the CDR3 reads TGCAGCGTTGAACAAAACAATGAGCAGTTCTTC. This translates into CSVEQNNEQFF.

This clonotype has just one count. Here the CDR3 reads CASRRSLSGNTIYF. The DNA of the CDR3 is TGTGCCAGCAGGAGGTCCCTCTCTGGAAACACCATATATTTT. The rearrangement joins TRBV2 to TRBJ1-3; no definite D call. The V end was cut by 6 bases, the J end by 0 bases, with 9 bases between. Per the germline V gene, CDR1 is SNHLY and CDR2 is FYNNEI. The CDR3 runs to 14 residues.

The CDR3 region is CASSDLGYEQYF. Here the CDR3 DNA reads TGTGCCAGCAGCGACCTCGGATACGAGCAGTACTTC. The V gene is TRBV11-2, the J gene TRBJ2-7; no firm D call. The germline CDR1 and CDR2 sequences are SGHAT and FQNNGV. CDR3 size: 12 residues. Trimming removed 5 bases from V and 4 bases from J, with 9 bases in between. The variable domain in full, completed from reference TRBV11-2 and TRBJ2-7, reads EAGVAQSPRYKIIEKRQSVAFWCNPISGHATLYWYQQILGQGPKLLIQFQNNGVVDDSQLPKDRFSAERLKGVDSTLKIQPAKLEDSAVYLCASSDLGYEQYFGPGTRLTVT.

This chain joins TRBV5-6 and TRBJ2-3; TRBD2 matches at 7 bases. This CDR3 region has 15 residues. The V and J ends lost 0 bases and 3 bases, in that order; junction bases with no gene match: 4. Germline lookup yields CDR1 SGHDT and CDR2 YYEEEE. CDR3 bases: TGTGCCAGCAGCTTGGGGCTAGCGGAAACAGATACGCAGTATTTT. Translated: CASSLGLAETDTQYF. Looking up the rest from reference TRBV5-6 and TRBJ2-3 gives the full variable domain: DAGVTQSPTHLIKTRGQQVTLRCSPKSGHDTVSWYQQALGQGPQFIFQYYEEEERQRGNFPDRFSGHQFPNYSSELNVNALLLGDSALYLCASSLGLAETDTQYFGPGTRLTVL.

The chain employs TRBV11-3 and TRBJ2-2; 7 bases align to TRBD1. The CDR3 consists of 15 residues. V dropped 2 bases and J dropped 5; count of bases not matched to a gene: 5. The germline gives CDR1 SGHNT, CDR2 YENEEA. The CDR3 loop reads CASSLKGARTGELFF. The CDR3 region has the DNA TGTGCCAGCAGCTTAAAGGGGGCGCGAACCGGGGAGCTGTTTTTT.

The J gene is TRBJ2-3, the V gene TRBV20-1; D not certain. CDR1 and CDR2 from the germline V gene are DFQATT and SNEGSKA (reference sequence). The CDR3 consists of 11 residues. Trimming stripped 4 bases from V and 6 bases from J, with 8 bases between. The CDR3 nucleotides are TGCAGTGCTACTCTAGGGGATACGCAGTATTTT. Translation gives CSATLGDTQYF.

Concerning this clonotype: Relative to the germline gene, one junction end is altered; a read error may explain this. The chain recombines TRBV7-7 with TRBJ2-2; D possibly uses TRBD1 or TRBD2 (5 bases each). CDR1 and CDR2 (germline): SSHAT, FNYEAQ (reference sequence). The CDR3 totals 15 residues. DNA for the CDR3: TGTGCTAGCAGCTTAGGGGACCTAGTAACCGGGGAGCTGTTTTTT. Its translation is CASSLGDLVTGELFF.